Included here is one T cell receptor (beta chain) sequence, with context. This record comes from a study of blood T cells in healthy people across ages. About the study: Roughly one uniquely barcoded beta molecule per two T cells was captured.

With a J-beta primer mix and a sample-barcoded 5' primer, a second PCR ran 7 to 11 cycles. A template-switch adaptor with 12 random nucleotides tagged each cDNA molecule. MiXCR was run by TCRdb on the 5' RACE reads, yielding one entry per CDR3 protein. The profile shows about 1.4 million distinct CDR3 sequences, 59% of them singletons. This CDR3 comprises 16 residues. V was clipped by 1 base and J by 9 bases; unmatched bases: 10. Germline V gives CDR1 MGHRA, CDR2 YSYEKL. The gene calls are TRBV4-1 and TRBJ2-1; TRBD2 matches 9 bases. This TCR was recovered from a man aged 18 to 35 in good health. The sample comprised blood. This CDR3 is CASSQVVAGEGTEQFF. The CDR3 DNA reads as TGCGCCAGCAGCCAAGTTGTAGCGGGAGAGGGTACTGAGCAGTTCTTC.